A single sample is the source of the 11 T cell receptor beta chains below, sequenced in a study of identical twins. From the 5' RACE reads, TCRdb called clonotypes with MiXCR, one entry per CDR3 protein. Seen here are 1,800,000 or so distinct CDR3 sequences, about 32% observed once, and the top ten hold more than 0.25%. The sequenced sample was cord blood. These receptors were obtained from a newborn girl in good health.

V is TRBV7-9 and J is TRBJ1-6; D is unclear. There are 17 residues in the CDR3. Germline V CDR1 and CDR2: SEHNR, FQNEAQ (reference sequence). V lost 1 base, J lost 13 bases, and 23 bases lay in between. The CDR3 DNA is TGTGCCAGCAGCTTAGTTCGAATGAGACAAGATGATGCCCCCCTCCACTTT. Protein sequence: CASSLVRMRQDDAPLHF.

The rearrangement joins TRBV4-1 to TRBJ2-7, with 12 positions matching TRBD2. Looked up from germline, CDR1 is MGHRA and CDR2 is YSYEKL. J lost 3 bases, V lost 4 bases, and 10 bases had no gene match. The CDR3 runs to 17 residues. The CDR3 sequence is CASSPRTSGVILYEQYF. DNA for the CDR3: TGCGCCAGCAGCCCCCGGACTAGCGGGGTAATACTCTACGAGCAGTACTTC.

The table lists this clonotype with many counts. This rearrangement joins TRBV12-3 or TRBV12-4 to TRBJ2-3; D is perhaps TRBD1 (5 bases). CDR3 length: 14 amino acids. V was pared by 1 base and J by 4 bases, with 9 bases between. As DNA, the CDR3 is TGTGCCAGCAGTTTAGACAGGCGTGCAGATACGCAGTATTTT. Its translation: CASSLDRRADTQYF.

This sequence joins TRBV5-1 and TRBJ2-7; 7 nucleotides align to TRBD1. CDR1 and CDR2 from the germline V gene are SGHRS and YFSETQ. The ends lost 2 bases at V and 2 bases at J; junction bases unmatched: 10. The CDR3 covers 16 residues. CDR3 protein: CASSLLGDSSTYEQYF. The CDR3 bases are TGCGCCAGCAGCTTACTAGGGGACAGTTCTACCTACGAGCAGTACTTC.

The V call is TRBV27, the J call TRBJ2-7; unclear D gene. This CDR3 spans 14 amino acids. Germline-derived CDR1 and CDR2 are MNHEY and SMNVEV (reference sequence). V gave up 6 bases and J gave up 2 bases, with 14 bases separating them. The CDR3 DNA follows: TGTGCCAGCAGGAAACGCGTCGAAGCCTACGAGCAGTACTTC. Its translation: CASRKRVEAYEQYF.

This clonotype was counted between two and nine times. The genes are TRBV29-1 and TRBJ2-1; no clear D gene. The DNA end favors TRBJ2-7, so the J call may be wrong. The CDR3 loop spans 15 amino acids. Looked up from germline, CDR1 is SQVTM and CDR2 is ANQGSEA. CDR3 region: CSALKDASSYNEQYF. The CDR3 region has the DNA TGCAGCGCCCTAAAGGACGCGAGCTCCTACAATGAGCAGTACTTC.

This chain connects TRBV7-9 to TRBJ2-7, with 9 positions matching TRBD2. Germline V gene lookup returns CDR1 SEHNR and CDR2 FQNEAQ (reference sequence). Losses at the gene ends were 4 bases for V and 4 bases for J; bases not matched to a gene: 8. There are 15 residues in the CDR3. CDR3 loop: CASSSSGTSRYEQYF. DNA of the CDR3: TGTGCCAGCAGCTCTTCCGGGACTAGCCGGTACGAGCAGTACTTC.

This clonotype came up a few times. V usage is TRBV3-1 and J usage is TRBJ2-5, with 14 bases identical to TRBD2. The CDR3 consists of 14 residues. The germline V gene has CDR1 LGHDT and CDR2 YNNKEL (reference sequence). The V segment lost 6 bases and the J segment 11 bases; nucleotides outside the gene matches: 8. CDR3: CASRGTSGSAEQYF. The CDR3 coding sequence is TGTGCCAGCAGAGGGACTAGCGGGAGTGCGGAACAGTACTTC.

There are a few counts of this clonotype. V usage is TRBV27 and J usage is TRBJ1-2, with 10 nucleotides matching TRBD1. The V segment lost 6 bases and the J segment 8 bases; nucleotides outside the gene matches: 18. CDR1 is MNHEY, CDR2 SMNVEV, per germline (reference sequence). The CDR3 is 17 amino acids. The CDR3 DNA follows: TGTGCCAGCAGCCCGCTCCTAACCGGGACAGGGGTAGGAGGCTACACCTTC. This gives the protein CASSPLLTGTGVGGYTF.

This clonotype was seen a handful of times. The CDR3 loop reads CASSYSRYLTDTQYF. The CDR3, as DNA: TGTGCCAGCAGTTACTCTAGGTACCTCACAGATACGCAGTATTTT. This rearrangement joins TRBV6-2 or TRBV6-3 to TRBJ2-3; D is undetermined. V was shortened by 0 bases and J by 2 bases, with 9 bases between the two germline ends. This CDR3 spans 15 amino acids. The germline V gene encodes CDR1 MNHEY and CDR2 SVGEGT.

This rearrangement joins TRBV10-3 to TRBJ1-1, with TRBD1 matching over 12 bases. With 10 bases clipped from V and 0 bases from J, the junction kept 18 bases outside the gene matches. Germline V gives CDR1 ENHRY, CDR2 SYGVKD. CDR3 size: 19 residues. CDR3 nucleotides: TGTGCCACCGCCGGGGGACAGGGGGCTTCTCGGTTCATGAACACTGAAGCTTTCTTT. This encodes CATAGGQGASRFMNTEAFF.